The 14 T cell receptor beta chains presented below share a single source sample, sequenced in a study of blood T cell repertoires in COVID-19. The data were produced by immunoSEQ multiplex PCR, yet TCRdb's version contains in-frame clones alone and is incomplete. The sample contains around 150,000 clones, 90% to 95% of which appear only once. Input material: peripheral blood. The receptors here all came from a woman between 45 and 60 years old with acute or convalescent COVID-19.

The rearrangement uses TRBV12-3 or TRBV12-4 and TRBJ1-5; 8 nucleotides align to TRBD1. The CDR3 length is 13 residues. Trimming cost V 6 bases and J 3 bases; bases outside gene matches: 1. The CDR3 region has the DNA TGTGCCAGCAGGGACAGGGCCAATCAGCCCCAGCATTTT. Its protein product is CASRDRANQPQHF.

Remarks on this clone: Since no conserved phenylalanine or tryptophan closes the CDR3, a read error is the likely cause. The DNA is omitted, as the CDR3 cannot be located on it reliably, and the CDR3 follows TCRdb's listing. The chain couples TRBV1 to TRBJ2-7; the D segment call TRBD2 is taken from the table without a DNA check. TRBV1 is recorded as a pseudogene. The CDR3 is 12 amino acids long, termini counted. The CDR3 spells CTSSQDQGTRTL.

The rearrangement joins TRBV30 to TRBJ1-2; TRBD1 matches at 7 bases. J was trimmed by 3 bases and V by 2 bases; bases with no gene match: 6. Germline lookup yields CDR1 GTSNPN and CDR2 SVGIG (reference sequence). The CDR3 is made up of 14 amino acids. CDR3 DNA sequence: TGTGCCTGGAGTCCGACAGGGCCCTACTATGGCTACACCTTC. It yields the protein CAWSPTGPYYGYTF.

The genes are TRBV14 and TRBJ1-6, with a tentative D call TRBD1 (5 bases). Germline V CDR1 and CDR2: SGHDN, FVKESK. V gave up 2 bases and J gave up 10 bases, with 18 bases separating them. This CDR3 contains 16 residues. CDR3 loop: CASSQTPPGGGSPLHF. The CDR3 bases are TGTGCCAGCAGCCAAACACCCCCCGGGGGAGGATCACCCCTCCACTTT.

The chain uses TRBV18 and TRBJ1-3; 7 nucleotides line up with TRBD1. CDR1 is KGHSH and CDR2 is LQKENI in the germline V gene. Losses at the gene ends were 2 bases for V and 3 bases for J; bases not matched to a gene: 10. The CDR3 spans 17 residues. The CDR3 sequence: CASSPTSTGVIGNTIYF. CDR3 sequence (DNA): TGTGCCAGCTCACCAACGTCTACAGGGGTTATTGGAAACACCATATATTTT.

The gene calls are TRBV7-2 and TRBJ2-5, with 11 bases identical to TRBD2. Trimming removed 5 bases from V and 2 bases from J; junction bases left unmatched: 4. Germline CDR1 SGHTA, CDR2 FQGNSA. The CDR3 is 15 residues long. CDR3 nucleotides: TGTGCCAGCAGCCCTTTAGCGGGGGGGCAAGAGACCCAGTACTTC. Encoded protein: CASSPLAGGQETQYF. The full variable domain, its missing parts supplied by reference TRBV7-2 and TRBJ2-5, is GAGVSQSPSNKVTEKGKDVELRCDPISGHTALYWYRQSLGQGLEFLIYFQGNSAPDKSGLPSDRFSAERTGGSVSTLTIQRTQQEDSAVYLCASSPLAGGQETQYFGPGTRLLVL.

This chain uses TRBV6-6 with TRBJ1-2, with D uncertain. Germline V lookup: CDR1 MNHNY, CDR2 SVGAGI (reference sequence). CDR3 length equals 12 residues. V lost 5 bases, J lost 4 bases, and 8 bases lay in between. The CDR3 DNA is TGTGCCAGCAGTCTTAGAACCTATGGCTACACCTTC. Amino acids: CASSLRTYGYTF.

CDR3 sequence reads: CASSRHPGDTQYF. In nucleotides, the CDR3 is TGTGCCAGCAGCAGACATCCTGGGGATACGCAGTATTTT. The rearrangement uses TRBV7-6 and TRBJ2-3; no clear D gene. CDR3 size: 13 residues. The germline V gene has CDR1 SGHVS and CDR2 FNYEAQ. Trimming removed 5 bases at V and 6 bases at J, with 12 bases between.

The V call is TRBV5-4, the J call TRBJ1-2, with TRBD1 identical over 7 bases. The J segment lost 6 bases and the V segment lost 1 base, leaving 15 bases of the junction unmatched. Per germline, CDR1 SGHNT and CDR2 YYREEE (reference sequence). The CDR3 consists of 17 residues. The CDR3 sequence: CASSLRFRTGPDDGYTF. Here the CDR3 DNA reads TGTGCCAGCAGCTTGAGATTTAGGACAGGCCCCGATGATGGCTACACCTTC.

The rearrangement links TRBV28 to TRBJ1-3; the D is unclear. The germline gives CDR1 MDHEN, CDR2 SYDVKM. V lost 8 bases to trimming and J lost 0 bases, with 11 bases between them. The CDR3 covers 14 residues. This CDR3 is CASLAALSGNTIYF. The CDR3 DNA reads TGTGCCAGCCTTGCAGCGCTCTCTGGAAACACCATATATTTT.

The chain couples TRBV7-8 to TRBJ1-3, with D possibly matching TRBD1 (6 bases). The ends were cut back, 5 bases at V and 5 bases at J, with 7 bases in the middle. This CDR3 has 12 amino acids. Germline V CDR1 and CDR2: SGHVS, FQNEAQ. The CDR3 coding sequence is TGTGCCAGCAGCCGGGACAGAAACACCATATATTTT. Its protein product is CASSRDRNTIYF.

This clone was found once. This CDR3 reads CASSSTGGQYNEQFF. CDR3 in DNA: TGTGCCAGCAGCTCCACAGGGGGTCAATACAATGAGCAGTTCTTC. The rearrangement uses TRBV11-3 and TRBJ2-1; 8 positions agree with TRBD1. From germline, CDR1 is SGHNT and CDR2 YENEEA. The ends lost 4 bases at V and 4 bases at J; junction bases unmatched: 6. The CDR3 is 15 residues long.

The CDR3: CASRSSDSYLPFDNEQFF. CDR3 nucleotides: TGTGCCAGTAGATCATCGGACAGCTACTTACCCTTTGACAATGAGCAGTTCTTC. The chain carries TRBV19 and TRBJ2-1; a weak D match, TRBD1 (6 bases). The CDR3 extends over 18 amino acids. V lost 6 bases to trimming and J lost 5 bases, with 26 bases between them. In germline, CDR1 is LNHDA, CDR2 SQIVND (reference sequence). Complete variable domain (other parts from reference TRBV19 and TRBJ2-1): DGGITQSPKYLFRKEGQNVTLSCEQNLNHDAMYWYRQDPGQGLRLIYYSQIVNDFQKGDIAEGYSVSREKKESFPLTVTSAQKNPTAFYLCASRSSDSYLPFDNEQFFGPGTRLTVL.

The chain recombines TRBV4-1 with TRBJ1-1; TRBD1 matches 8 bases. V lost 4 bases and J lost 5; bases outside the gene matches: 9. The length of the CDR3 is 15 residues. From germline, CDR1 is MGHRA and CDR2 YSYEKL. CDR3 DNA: TGCGCCAGCAGCCCTATAGGACAGGGAAGGACTGAAGCTTTCTTT. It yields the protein CASSPIGQGRTEAFF.